This T cell receptor beta chain stems from a study of beta chain features in type 1 diabetes. Whole-study results and caveats: A possible short-template PCR bias applies equally to patients and controls.

CDR1 is SGHVS, CDR2 FQNEAQ, per germline. The CDR3 length is 11 residues. V was cut by 5 bases and J by 6 bases, with 7 bases left in between. In its sample, this clone was seen a few times. Its antigen is still unknown. Blood was drawn once from each donor into heparinised tubes. The draws averaged approximately 110 mL. Expressed TCRB transcripts were sequenced, since all the RNA that had been isolated was reverse transcribed. The average output of naive, central memory and regulatory T cell samples was approximately 3.6 million reads. Sequenced by immunoSEQ multiplex PCR; TCRdb stores in-frame clones only, minus some. The sample yields under 950,000 clones, roughly 15% seen once.

This receptor was identified in a woman younger than 30 in good health. The V and J genes are TRBV7-8 and TRBJ1-2; D not resolved. Sequencing was done on a sample of naive CD4+ T cells from blood. The CDR3 bases are TGTGCCAGCAGCCCCTTCGATGGCTACACCTTC. This translates into CASSPFDGYTF.